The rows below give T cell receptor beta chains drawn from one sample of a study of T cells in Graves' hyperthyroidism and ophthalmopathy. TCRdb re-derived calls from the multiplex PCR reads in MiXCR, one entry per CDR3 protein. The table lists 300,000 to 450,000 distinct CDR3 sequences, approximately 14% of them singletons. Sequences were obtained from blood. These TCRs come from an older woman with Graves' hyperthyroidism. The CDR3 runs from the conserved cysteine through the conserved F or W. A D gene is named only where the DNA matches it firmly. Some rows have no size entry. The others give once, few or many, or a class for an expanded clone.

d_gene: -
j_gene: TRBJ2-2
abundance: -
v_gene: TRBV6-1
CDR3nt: TGTGCCACCAAAGCGTCGGGGTACACCGGGGAGCTGTTTTTT
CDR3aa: CATKASGYTGELFF

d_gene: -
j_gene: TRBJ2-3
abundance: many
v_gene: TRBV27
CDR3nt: TGTGCCAGCAGTAGCGAGATTGCTAGCACAGATACGCAGTATTTT
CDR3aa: CASSSEIASTDTQYF

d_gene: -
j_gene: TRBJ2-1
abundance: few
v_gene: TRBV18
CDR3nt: TGTGCCAGCTCACCTTCTCGGGGACTTGACAATGAGCAGTTCTTC
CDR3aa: CASSPSRGLDNEQFF

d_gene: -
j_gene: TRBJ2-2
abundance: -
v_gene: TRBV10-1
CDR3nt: TGCGCCAGCAGTGAGTCGGGCGGAACCGGGGAGCTGTTTTTT
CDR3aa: CASSESGGTGELFF

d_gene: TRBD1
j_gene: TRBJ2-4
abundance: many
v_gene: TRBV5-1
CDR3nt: TGCGCCAGCAGCTCGGACAGGGGATCCGGGTTAGGCATTCAGTACTTC
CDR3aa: CASSSDRGSGLGIQYF

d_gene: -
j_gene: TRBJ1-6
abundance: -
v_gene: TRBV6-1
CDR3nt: TGTGCCAGCAGCACGGGACCATCACCCCTCCACTTT
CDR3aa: CASSTGPSPLHF

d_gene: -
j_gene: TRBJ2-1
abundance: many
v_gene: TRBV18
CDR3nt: TGTGCCAGCTCACCATGGCCGGGTTCCTACAATGAGCAGTTCTTC
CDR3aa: CASSPWPGSYNEQFF

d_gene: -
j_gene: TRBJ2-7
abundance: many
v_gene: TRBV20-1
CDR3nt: TGCAGTGCTAGAGGGGACGACTCCCGTCACTCCTACGAGCAGTACTTC
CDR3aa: CSARGDDSRHSYEQYF

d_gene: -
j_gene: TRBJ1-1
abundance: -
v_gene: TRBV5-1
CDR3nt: TGCGCCAGCAGATTCGCGGAAACGAACACTGAAGCTTTCTTT
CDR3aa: CASRFAETNTEAFF

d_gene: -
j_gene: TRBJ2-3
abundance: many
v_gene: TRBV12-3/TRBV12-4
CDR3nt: TGTGCCAGCAGTTTAAGGGTGGGCGGACCCACGCAGTATTTT
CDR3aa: CASSLRVGGPTQYF

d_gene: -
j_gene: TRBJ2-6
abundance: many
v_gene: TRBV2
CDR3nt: TGTGCCAGCAGTCGAACAGGGTACTCTGGGGCCAACGTCCTGACTTTC
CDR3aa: CASSRTGYSGANVLTF

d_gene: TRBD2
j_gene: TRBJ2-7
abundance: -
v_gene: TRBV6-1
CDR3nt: TGTGCCAGCAGTCTCCACTCTAGCGGGAGGAACGAGCAGTACTTC
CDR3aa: CASSLHSSGRNEQYF